This record covers a single TCR beta chain. What antigen it recognizes has not been identified. No qualities accompany the bases; no much larger clone lies one base away. This sample was included in a study of blood T cell repertoires in COVID-19 (TCRdb year 2020). Context from the whole study: Samples covering the acute and convalescent phases of COVID-19 were provided by collaborators in the United States, Italy and Spain. The material from the prospective study consisted of cDNA or gDNA derived from T cells, B-cell-depleted T cells, or PBMCs. The dataset comprised deeply sampled blood TCRbeta repertoires from subjects exposed to, actively infected with, or recovered from COVID-19. The repertoires were released in a freely available public database meant as a resource for research on the immune response to SARS-CoV-2. Samples were obtained from the ongoing ImmuneRACE study (first 160 participants) and from roughly 1,300 subjects provided by 6 global collaborators. The sample metadata nearly always contained a de-identified subject ID, COVID-19 status, age in years and sex. Where HLA class I and class II types were available, the types were taken from metadata supplied by the sample provider, not from assay-based typing.

The CDR3 starts with the cysteine, ends with the phenylalanine, and has 14 residues. The retained sequence is limited to the CDR3, 42 bases, with the frame set at the first base. CDR1 and CDR2 (SGHRS, YFSETQ) derive from the germline V gene. V gives up 2 bases and J gives up 2 bases, and the segment between their germline ends measures 8 bases. Collaborating institutions collected whole blood in K2EDTA tubes following their own protocols. For TCRbeta analysis, collaborators shipped samples in one of three forms: frozen whole blood, isolated PBMCs, or DNA extracted from either of those sample types. TCRbeta CDR3 regions were amplified from genomic DNA by means of the immunoSEQ Assay, a bias-controlled multiplex PCR. Turning to the authors' computational methods: The number of nucleated cells in each sample was estimated from the amplification of reference gene primers within the assay. To quantify the absolute abundance of each unique TCRbeta CDR3 rearrangement, sequence reads were collapsed and filtered. Productive Simpson clonality was computed per sample as the square root of Simpson's diversity index over productive rearrangements. TCRdb took this table from immuneACCESS and kept in-frame rearrangements with V and J called. Such tables lack part of the clones; where checked against another copy, unresolved V genes explain under half of the gap, and the rest is unexplained. V and J calls and clone size are as listed in that table; D and trimming were resolved from the DNA. The sample profile shows about 52,000 clones; 85% to 90% of them were found once. 7% to 9% of the sample goes to the ten largest clones.

The investigation overall reported the following: How much clinical and demographic metadata was included differed by source and by participant, and the metadata was provided uncurated.

What was sequenced was peripheral blood. This chain is built from TRBV5-1 and TRBJ1-3; the D region possibly corresponds to TRBD1 (5 bases align). The source of this sequence is a man of 80 years or more with active or convalescent COVID-19. The CDR3: CASSFGTPGNTIYF. In nucleotide form, the sequence is TGCGCCAGCAGCTTCGGGACTCCTGGAAACACCATATATTTT.